This TCR beta chain comes out of a study of T cell responses to AZD1222 COVID-19 vaccine. The study, taken as a whole, reports: Spike-specific TCR repertoires showed rising breadth and depth after two AZD1222 doses. Baseline seropositivity characterized only six AZD1222 recipients. Dominant CD4 TCR responses targeted spike regions 160-218 and 743-854.

As to this clone: Its target is not known.

Germline lookup yields CDR1 SGHNT and CDR2 YYREEE (reference sequence). The CDR3 contains 14 residues. With 4 bases removed from V and 7 bases from J, the gap between germline ends came to 15 bases. Using immunoSEQ multiplex PCR, the repertoire was profiled, and TCRdb retains in-frame clones only, with some absent. Of about 90,000 clones in the sample, 85% are singletons; the top ten hold more than 4%. V and J are TRBV5-4 and TRBJ1-3; the D gene is possibly TRBD1 (5 bases). This sequence was found in an adult who received the AZD1222 COVID-19 vaccine. Sequenced material: peripheral blood, taken 28 days after the second AZD1222 dose. The chain's CDR3 is CASSTPGRANTIYF. CDR3 nucleotide sequence: TGTGCCAGCAGCACTCCAGGGAGAGCGAACACCATATATTTT.